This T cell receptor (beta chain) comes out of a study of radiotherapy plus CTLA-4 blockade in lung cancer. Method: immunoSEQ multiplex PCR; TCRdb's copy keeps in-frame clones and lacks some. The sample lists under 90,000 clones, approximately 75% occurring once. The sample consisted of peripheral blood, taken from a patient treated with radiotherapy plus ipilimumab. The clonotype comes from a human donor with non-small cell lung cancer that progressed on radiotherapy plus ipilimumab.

For the CDR3, the DNA is TGTGCCAGCAGGAGGGAAGGGTCTGCTGAAGCTTTCTTT. Its translation is CASRREGSAEAFF. The V and J genes are TRBV27 and TRBJ1-1; D not resolved. The CDR3 runs to 13 residues. Looked up from germline, CDR1 is MNHEY and CDR2 is SMNVEV (reference sequence). With 6 bases removed from V and 6 bases from J, the gap between germline ends came to 14 bases.